This T cell receptor (beta chain) derives from a study of PD-L1 blockade in urothelial cancer. This clone turned up a few times. Time point specified: pretreatment peripheral blood. Per patient, between 1 and 8 samples were collected at pretreatment and on-treatment time points. Profiled with immunoSEQ multiplex PCR; TCRdb holds only in-frame clones, not every one. The data show around 100,000 clones, with more than 75% seen just once and 2% held by the top ten. The germline gives CDR1 SGHNT, CDR2 YYREEE (reference sequence). Losses at the gene ends were 6 bases for V and 0 bases for J; bases not matched to a gene: 2. This CDR3 is built from 13 residues.

The chain is built from TRBV5-4 and TRBJ1-1, with 7 bases matching TRBD1. Material: PBMCs, obtained around atezolizumab (anti-PD-L1) treatment. The source is a man in his 60s with urothelial cancer. The CDR3 here is CASNDRVNTEAFF. The CDR3 DNA is TGTGCCAGCAACGACAGGGTGAACACTGAAGCTTTCTTT. Looking up the rest from reference TRBV5-4 and TRBJ1-1 gives the full variable domain: ETGVTQSPTHLIKTRGQQVTLRCSSQSGHNTVSWYQQALGQGPQFIFQYYREEENGRGNFPPRFSGLQFPNYSSELNVNALELDDSALYLCASNDRVNTEAFFGQGTRLTVV.